These 7 T cell receptor beta chains were all obtained from the same sample, sequenced in a study of lymphopenia after photon versus proton radiotherapy. The table came from immunoSEQ multiplex PCR; TCRdb's copy has only in-frame clones and leaves some out. The sample has about 29,000 clones; about nine tenths are singletons. Sequenced here: peripheral blood, sampled from a patient treated with proton-based radiotherapy. The source is a woman aged 60 to 75 with cholangiocarcinoma. Some clones in this sample may be carry-over from other donors' samples.

This chain links TRBV11-2 with TRBJ1-1, with D perhaps matching TRBD1 (6 bases). Per germline, CDR1 SGHAT and CDR2 FQNNGV. The CDR3 runs 15 residues. Between the trimmed V and J ends, which lost 3 bases and 3 bases, there was a span of 14 bases. This chain's CDR3 is CASSLPTGKYTEAFF. CDR3 nucleotide sequence: TGTGCCAGCAGCTTGCCGACAGGCAAGTACACTGAAGCTTTCTTT.

The rearrangement uses TRBV14 and TRBJ1-2; D is possibly TRBD1 (5 bases). The ends were cut back, 0 bases at V and 7 bases at J, with 12 bases in the middle. This CDR3 has 14 amino acids. Per germline, CDR1 SGHDN and CDR2 FVKESK. The CDR3 reads CASSQDWQGSGYTF. DNA for the CDR3: TGTGCCAGCAGCCAAGATTGGCAGGGAAGTGGCTACACCTTC.

The chain has TRBV19 and TRBJ1-1; D is unresolved. Germline V gives CDR1 LNHDA, CDR2 SQIVND (reference sequence). V lost 3 bases to trimming and J lost 0 bases, with 2 bases between them. The CDR3 spans 12 residues. As DNA, the CDR3 is TGTGCCAGTAGTATGGTGAACACTGAAGCTTTCTTT. Translation: CASSMVNTEAFF.

V gene TRBV9 combines with J gene TRBJ2-7, with D perhaps given as TRBD1 or TRBD2 (7 bases each). The CDR3 covers 16 residues. Germline V CDR1 and CDR2: SGDLS, YYNGEE. The germline V and J ends were trimmed by 0 bases and 2 bases, with 15 bases remaining between them. In nucleotides, the CDR3 is TGTGCCAGCAGCGTAGCTACGGGAGGACAGGCCTACGAGCAGTACTTC. It codes for CASSVATGGQAYEQYF.

The gene calls are TRBV30 and TRBJ1-6; 11 bases line up with TRBD1. The CDR3 sequence is 16 residues long. Trimming cost V 0 bases and J 9 bases; bases outside gene matches: 7. Germline-derived CDR1 and CDR2 are GTSNPN and SVGIG (reference sequence). The CDR3 reads CAWSVDSGTGGSPLHF. The CDR3 DNA reads TGTGCCTGGAGTGTCGACTCCGGGACAGGGGGTTCACCCCTCCACTTT.

V and J are TRBV25-1 and TRBJ2-2; D remains unclear. The CDR3 length is 16 residues. V was pared by 3 bases and J by 8 bases, with 19 bases between. Germline V CDR1 and CDR2: MGHDK, SYGVNS. The CDR3 spells CASSENLLQTGGELFF. The CDR3 coding sequence is TGTGCCAGCAGTGAGAACCTGCTGCAGACCGGGGGGGAGCTGTTTTTT.

This clone was counted a single time. The chain links TRBV20-1 to TRBJ2-7; no definite D call. From germline, CDR1 is DFQATT and CDR2 SNEGSKA (reference sequence). This CDR3 contains 10 residues. V gave up 1 base and J gave up 6 bases, with 4 bases separating them. The CDR3: CSARGAEQYF. The DNA of the CDR3 is TGCAGTGCTAGAGGGGCCGAGCAGTACTTC.